What follows is one T cell receptor beta chain and its context. Using its own MiXCR run on the 5' RACE reads, TCRdb lists one record per CDR3 protein. Among 500,000 to 650,000 distinct CDR3 sequences, roughly 13% were seen once, and the ten largest hold about 14%. This entry belongs to a study of T cells after yellow fever vaccination. Germline V CDR1 and CDR2: SGHVS, FNYEAQ. V lost 1 base and J 3 bases, leaving 10 bases between the germline ends. This CDR3 spans 16 amino acids. The rearrangement joins TRBV7-6 to TRBJ2-6; either TRBD1 or TRBD2 may fit D (5 bases each). This specimen consisted of PBMCs, obtained on the day of the yellow fever booster vaccination. This receptor was identified in a man aged 25 to 40 who received the YFV17D yellow fever vaccine. The chain's CDR3 is CASSLDRDHGANVLTF. CDR3 bases: TGTGCCAGCAGCTTAGATAGGGACCATGGGGCCAACGTCCTGACTTTC. Supplemented by reference TRBV7-6 and TRBJ2-6, the full variable domain reads GAGVSQSPRYKVTKRGQDVALRCDPISGHVSLYWYRQALGQGPEFLTYFNYEAQQDKSGLPNDRFSAERPEGSISTLTIQRTEQRDSAMYRCASSLDRDHGANVLTFGAGSRLTVL.